A single sample gave rise to the 27 T cell receptor beta chains below, sequenced in a study of patients and donors after allogeneic stem cell transplantation. TCRdb re-derived calls from the RT-PCR reads in MiXCR, one entry per CDR3 protein. The data contain hundreds of thousands of distinct CDR3 sequences, roughly 17% of them singletons. Sequenced input: blood, either unsorted or a sorted T cell fraction (not recorded which). These receptor sequences come from a human donor who was either an allogeneic HSCT recipient or a stem cell or donor lymphocyte infusion donor (not recorded which). It is not recorded whose cells these are; they may come from a transplant donor.

The gene calls are TRBV19 and TRBJ2-3, with D unresolved. Germline loops: CDR1 LNHDA, CDR2 SQIVND (reference sequence). CDR3 length equals 14 residues. V was pared by 3 bases and J by 0 bases, with 7 bases between. The CDR3 loop reads CASSMETSTDTQYF. The CDR3 region has the DNA TGTGCCAGTAGTATGGAAACTAGCACAGATACGCAGTATTTT.

By its share, this clonotype is medium-sized. The CDR3: CAISGAGAVYGYTF. The CDR3 DNA reads as TGTGCCATCAGTGGAGCAGGGGCCGTCTATGGCTACACCTTC. The chain links TRBV10-3 to TRBJ1-2, with D perhaps TRBD1 (6 bases). The CDR3 loop spans 14 amino acids. V gave up 4 bases and J gave up 4 bases, with 13 bases separating them. Germline V gives CDR1 ENHRY, CDR2 SYGVKD.

This sequence joins TRBV27 and TRBJ1-4; D remains unclear. The V gene lost 2 bases and the J gene lost 5 bases, with 12 bases spanning the gap. The CDR3 covers 15 residues. CDR1 and CDR2 from the germline V gene are MNHEY and SMNVEV (reference sequence). The CDR3 is CASSLAGRSNEKLFF. The CDR3 DNA is TGTGCCAGCAGTTTAGCCGGACGTTCCAATGAAAAACTGTTTTTT.

This clonotype showed up many times. The chain is built from TRBV7-2 and TRBJ2-7, with no clear D. Trimming stripped 3 bases from V and 5 bases from J, with 5 bases between. CDR3 length: 11 residues. Germline-derived CDR1 and CDR2 are SGHTA and FQGNSA. This CDR3 is CASSLSNEQYF. The CDR3 nucleotides read TGTGCCAGCAGCTTGTCCAACGAGCAGTACTTC. The variable domain in full, completed from reference TRBV7-2 and TRBJ2-7, reads GAGVSQSPSNKVTEKGKDVELRCDPISGHTALYWYRQSLGQGLEFLIYFQGNSAPDKSGLPSDRFSAERTGGSVSTLTIQRTQQEDSAVYLCASSLSNEQYFGPGTRLTVT.

This clonotype was picked up a small number of times. The rearrangement links TRBV19 to TRBJ2-2, with D unresolved. Germline V gene data show CDR1 as LNHDA and CDR2 as SQIVND (reference sequence). The CDR3 has 14 residues. Trimming stripped 1 base from V and 4 bases from J, with 7 bases between. CDR3 coding DNA: TGTGCCAGTAGTATAGCCCGCATCACCGGGGAGCTGTTTTTT. Its translation is CASSIARITGELFF.

The V and J genes are TRBV7-8 and TRBJ1-2; the D gene is possibly TRBD1 (6 bases). The V gene's germline CDR1 is SGHVS and CDR2 FQNEAQ. The length of the CDR3 is 15 residues. Deletions cut 4 bases from V and 7 bases from J, with 19 bases between. This CDR3 reads CASSSIRQAYFGYTF. CDR3 nucleotides: TGTGCCAGCAGCTCCATTCGACAGGCCTACTTTGGCTACACCTTC.

The rearrangement uses TRBV6-1 and TRBJ2-7; 11 bases are shared with TRBD2. The CDR3 totals 14 residues. The V gene end was trimmed by 5 bases and the J gene end by 4 bases; junction bases not matched to a gene: 4. Germline V gives CDR1 MNHNS, CDR2 SASEGT. CDR3 nucleotides: TGTGCCAGCAGTCGGGGACTAGCGGATTACGAGCAGTACTTC. Amino acids: CASSRGLADYEQYF.

The gene calls are TRBV9 and TRBJ1-4; D gene ambiguous. Germline CDR1 SGDLS, CDR2 YYNGEE. This CDR3 is 15 amino acids long. Trimming left V 0 bases short and J 1 base short, with 7 bases between. The CDR3 DNA reads as TGTGCCAGCAGCGTAGCGGGGATAACTAATGAAAAACTGTTTTTT. This sequence encodes CASSVAGITNEKLFF.

The V and J genes are TRBV15 and TRBJ1-4; D is ambiguous. Between the trimmed V and J ends, which lost 0 bases and 8 bases, there was a span of 7 bases. CDR1 LNHNV and CDR2 YYDKDF come from the germline V gene (reference sequence). The CDR3 runs to 13 residues. CDR3 sequence reads: CATSRDSGEKLFF. CDR3 DNA: TGTGCCACCAGCAGAGATTCTGGCGAAAAACTGTTTTTT.

This chain connects TRBV20-1 to TRBJ2-3, with no clear D. V lost 4 bases, J lost 6 bases, and 11 bases lay in between. Germline values: CDR1 DFQATT, CDR2 SNEGSKA (reference sequence). The CDR3 extends over 12 amino acids. CDR3 nucleotide sequence: TGCAGTGCTATAAATCCGCCGGATACGCAGTATTTT. Its translation: CSAINPPDTQYF.

The chain uses TRBV6-1 and TRBJ2-2, with D perhaps matching TRBD1 or TRBD2 (5 bases each). Germline V gene data show CDR1 as MNHNS and CDR2 as SASEGT. V was clipped by 6 bases and J by 2 bases, with 16 bases between them. This CDR3 region has 16 residues. This CDR3 is CASSRRGVSNTGELFF. The DNA for the CDR3 is TGTGCCAGCAGCCGAAGAGGGGTTTCCAACACCGGGGAGCTGTTTTTT.

This clonotype was seen many times. This chain uses TRBV5-1 with TRBJ2-3; D uncertain. The V and J ends lost 2 bases and 1 base respectively, with 8 bases between them. The CDR3 runs to 14 residues. Germline CDR1 and CDR2: SGHRS and YFSETQ. CDR3 protein: CASSFGIGTDTQYF. The CDR3 bases are TGCGCCAGCAGCTTTGGTATTGGCACAGATACGCAGTATTTT.

This clonotype was picked up many times. CDR3 sequence: CASSYVRGAYNEQFF. DNA for the CDR3: TGTGCCAGCAGTTACGTGCGGGGGGCCTACAATGAGCAGTTCTTC. The chain employs TRBV6-5 and TRBJ2-1; 8 bases match TRBD2. Trimming took 2 bases from V and 2 from J; bases not matched to a gene: 2. Germline loops: CDR1 MNHEY, CDR2 SVGAGI. The CDR3 sequence is 15 residues long.

In this sample, this clonotype turned up a few times. The J gene is TRBJ2-7, the V gene TRBV3-1, with D possibly called TRBD1 or TRBD2 (5 bases each). The CDR3 contains 16 residues. In germline, CDR1 is LGHDT, CDR2 YNNKEL (reference sequence). Trimming removed 4 bases at V and 4 bases at J, with 20 bases between. The CDR3 spells CASSPGPLSGAYEQYF. DNA for the CDR3: TGTGCCAGCAGCCCGGGGCCCTTATCGGGCGCGTACGAGCAGTACTTC.

The table lists this clonotype with a few counts. The genes are TRBV3-1 and TRBJ1-1, with a tentative D call TRBD1 (6 bases). V lost 4 bases to trimming and J lost 1 base, with 16 bases between them. This CDR3 has 16 residues. CDR1 is LGHDT, CDR2 YNNKEL, per germline (reference sequence). The CDR3 sequence: CASSPDRQEQNTEAFF. The CDR3 DNA sequence: TGTGCCAGCAGCCCAGACCGACAGGAGCAGAACACTGAAGCTTTCTTT. Filled out from reference TRBV3-1 and TRBJ1-1, the complete variable domain reads DTAVSQTPKYLVTQMGNDKSIKCEQNLGHDTMYWYKQDSKKFLKIMFSYNNKELIINETVPNRFSPKSPDKAHLNLHINSLELGDSAVYFCASSPDRQEQNTEAFFGQGTRLTVV.

This clonotype was seen a few times. The chain employs TRBV9 and TRBJ2-1; 16 nucleotides line up with TRBD2. The CDR3 covers 18 residues. Germline-derived CDR1 and CDR2 are SGDLS and YYNGEE. The V and J ends lost 3 bases and 1 base, in that order; junction bases with no gene match: 4. CDR3 region: CASSEGLAGGLSYNEQFF. The CDR3 DNA is TGTGCCAGCAGCGAGGGACTAGCGGGGGGGTTATCCTACAATGAGCAGTTCTTC. Full variable domain (remainder filled in from reference TRBV9 and TRBJ2-1): DSGVTQTPKHLITATGQRVTLRCSPRSGDLSVYWYQQSLDQGLQFLIQYYNGEERAKGNILERFSAQQFPDLHSELNLSSLELGDSALYFCASSEGLAGGLSYNEQFFGPGTRLTVL.

This clonotype was observed a few times. The chain joins TRBV9 to TRBJ1-6, with TRBD1 as a possible D gene (5 bases). This CDR3 has 15 residues. V dropped 1 base and J dropped 7 bases, with 12 bases sitting between them. The germline V gene encodes CDR1 SGDLS and CDR2 YYNGEE. Here the CDR3 reads CASSVTGVGNSPLHF. The CDR3 DNA follows: TGTGCCAGCAGCGTAACGGGGGTGGGAAATTCACCCCTCCACTTT. The variable domain in full, completed from reference TRBV9 and TRBJ1-6, reads DSGVTQTPKHLITATGQRVTLRCSPRSGDLSVYWYQQSLDQGLQFLIQYYNGEERAKGNILERFSAQQFPDLHSELNLSSLELGDSALYFCASSVTGVGNSPLHFGNGTRLTVT.

This clonotype was counted between two and nine times. This rearrangement joins TRBV5-6 to TRBJ2-7; 7 nucleotides match TRBD1. CDR1 SGHDT and CDR2 YYEEEE come from the germline V gene. The CDR3 totals 14 residues. The ends lost 6 bases at V and 1 base at J; junction bases unmatched: 7. CDR3 nucleotide sequence: TGTGCCAGCACCCCCTCCAGGGGGTCCTACGAGCAGTACTTC. It encodes CASTPSRGSYEQYF.

This chain links TRBV27 with TRBJ2-7, with D possibly matching TRBD2 (6 bases). The CDR3 covers 14 residues. Deletions cut 5 bases from V and 2 bases from J, with 13 bases between. Germline V gene sequence: CDR1 MNHEY, CDR2 SMNVEV (reference sequence). CDR3 amino acids: CASSPRDWTYEQYF. DNA of the CDR3: TGTGCCAGCAGTCCTAGGGACTGGACCTACGAGCAGTACTTC.

This clonotype came up a few times. This rearrangement joins TRBV20-1 to TRBJ2-3; 11 bases are shared with TRBD2. Germline loops: CDR1 DFQATT, CDR2 SNEGSKA (reference sequence). The CDR3 sequence is 18 residues long. Trimming removed 0 bases from V and 2 bases from J; junction bases left unmatched: 10. The CDR3 region is CSARDLKLTSGITDTQYF. CDR3 nucleotide sequence: TGCAGTGCTAGAGATTTAAAACTGACTAGCGGGATCACAGATACGCAGTATTTT.

There are a few counts of this clonotype. This chain uses TRBV7-9 with TRBJ1-6; tentatively, D is TRBD1 (5 bases). The CDR3 is made up of 15 amino acids. Germline CDR1 reads SEHNR; CDR2 reads FQNEAQ (reference sequence). Trimming pared 4 bases from V and 8 bases from J, leaving 15 bases between. The CDR3 loop is CASSSPGGYHSPLHF. The CDR3 DNA sequence: TGTGCCAGCAGCTCGCCCGGGGGGTATCATTCACCCCTCCACTTT.

This clonotype was found a few times. The genes are TRBV29-1 and TRBJ1-5; no reliable D call. V was pared by 6 bases and J by 0 bases, with 9 bases between. The CDR3 length is 13 residues. Germline V gene data show CDR1 as SQVTM and CDR2 as ANQGSEA. The CDR3 reads CSVSGDSNQPQHF. The CDR3 coding sequence is TGCAGCGTCAGTGGAGATAGCAATCAGCCCCAGCATTTT.

V and J are TRBV2 and TRBJ1-5; TRBD1 matches at 7 bases. The CDR3 totals 15 residues. V trimming: 5 bases; J trimming: 2 bases; junction bases outside the gene matches: 6. CDR1 is SNHLY, CDR2 FYNNEI, per germline. CDR3 bases: TGTGCCAGCAGTCGACAGGGACGAGGCAATCAGCCCCAGCATTTT. Amino acids: CASSRQGRGNQPQHF.

This clonotype was seen more than once but under ten times. The rearrangement uses TRBV20-1 and TRBJ1-5; D is unclear. Trimming took off 4 bases at V and 8 bases at J, with 15 bases between the two ends. The CDR3 contains 13 residues. The germline V gene encodes CDR1 DFQATT and CDR2 SNEGSKA (reference sequence). CDR3 protein: CSAITWAGEPQHF. CDR3 DNA sequence: TGCAGTGCTATCACTTGGGCTGGGGAGCCCCAGCATTTT.

The J gene is TRBJ2-3, the V gene TRBV5-1; 7 bases align to TRBD1. With 1 base clipped from V and 2 bases from J, the junction kept 16 bases outside the gene matches. The germline V gene has CDR1 SGHRS and CDR2 YFSETQ. This CDR3 is 19 amino acids long. CDR3 bases: TGCGCCAGCAGCTTGCGCTCGGCACAGGGGCCCCCCCCCACAGATACGCAGTATTTT. Its protein is CASSLRSAQGPPPTDTQYF.

This clonotype was found a few times. The V and J genes are TRBV5-1 and TRBJ1-2, with unresolved D. The CDR3 length is 14 residues. From germline, CDR1 is SGHRS and CDR2 YFSETQ. The V and J ends lost 0 bases and 8 bases respectively, with 14 bases between them. The CDR3 bases are TGCGCCAGCAGCTTGGAGGCTGGCCGTAGGGGCTACACCTTC. It yields the protein CASSLEAGRRGYTF.

This clonotype came up a few times. V gene TRBV2 combines with J gene TRBJ2-2; TRBD2 agrees at 12 bases. Germline V gives CDR1 SNHLY, CDR2 FYNNEI. The CDR3 is 15 residues long. J lost 6 bases, V lost 5 bases, and 4 bases had no gene match. The CDR3 bases are TGTGCCAGCAGTTCTAGCGGGGGGGCCCCCGGGGAGCTGTTTTTT. Translating gives CASSSSGGAPGELFF.